The 30 T cell receptor beta chains below come from one sample, sequenced in a study of T-cell reconstitution after alpha-beta-depleted transplantation in children. TCRbeta library preparation incorporated unique molecular identifiers. TCRdb independently ran MiXCR on the PCR reads; one entry per CDR3 protein. The sample yields under 850,000 distinct CDR3 sequences, about an eighth seen once. This specimen consisted of PBMCs, obtained before TCRalphabeta/CD19-depleted stem cell transplant. The receptors come from a girl aged 2 to 10 with congenital amegakaryocytic thrombocytopenia, due to receive a stem cell transplant.

This clonotype was picked up many times. The gene calls are TRBV4-1 and TRBJ1-5; D is ambiguous. The CDR3 has 15 residues. Germline V gene lookup returns CDR1 MGHRA and CDR2 YSYEKL. Trimming stripped 1 base from V and 0 bases from J, with 7 bases between. In nucleotides, the CDR3 is TGCGCCAGCAGCCAAGGCGGGTATAGCAATCAGCCCCAGCATTTT. Protein product: CASSQGGYSNQPQHF.

The chain couples TRBV20-1 to TRBJ2-1, with D tentatively TRBD2 (6 bases). This CDR3 has 19 residues. Germline CDR1 reads DFQATT; CDR2 reads SNEGSKA (reference sequence). The DNA of the CDR3 is TGCTGTCCCCACGCCCCGGGGGTAACTGCCAAAGGGTCCTACAATGAGCAGTTCTTC. Amino acid sequence: CCPHAPGVTAKGSYNEQFF.

The gene calls are TRBV5-5 and TRBJ2-5, with TRBD2 as a possible D gene (5 bases). Trimming removed 0 bases at V and 3 bases at J, with 9 bases between. This CDR3 comprises 14 residues. CDR1 and CDR2 (germline): SGHKS, YYEKEE (reference sequence). Here the CDR3 DNA reads TGTGCCAGCAGCTTGGCGGCGGGCGAAGAGACCCAGTACTTC. Amino acids: CASSLAAGEETQYF.

This clonotype came up many times. The genes are TRBV20-1 and TRBJ2-1; 8 bases match TRBD2. Per the germline V gene, CDR1 is DFQATT and CDR2 is SNEGSKA (reference sequence). The V segment lost 3 bases and the J segment 4 bases; nucleotides outside the gene matches: 17. The CDR3 is made up of 18 amino acids. This chain's CDR3 is CSASQELAELQYYNEQFF. Here the CDR3 DNA reads TGCAGTGCTAGCCAAGAACTAGCGGAGCTTCAATATTACAATGAGCAGTTCTTC.

The table lists this clonotype with many counts. V and J are TRBV29-1 and TRBJ2-2; D is perhaps TRBD1 (6 bases). The CDR3 contains 13 residues. Germline V gene lookup returns CDR1 SQVTM and CDR2 ANQGSEA. Trimming pared 6 bases from V and 6 bases from J, leaving 14 bases between. The CDR3 reads CSVALTGSGELFF. The DNA of the CDR3 is TGCAGCGTCGCTCTTACAGGGTCCGGGGAGCTGTTTTTT.

J is TRBJ2-1 and V is TRBV19; D is tentatively TRBD1 or TRBD2 (5 bases each). Germline V CDR1 and CDR2: LNHDA, SQIVND (reference sequence). V gave up 3 bases and J gave up 6 bases, with 12 bases separating them. The CDR3 extends over 14 amino acids. CDR3 bases: TGTGCCAGTAGTATTGGGACCGGGACCAATGAGCAGTTCTTC. Residues: CASSIGTGTNEQFF.

The CDR3 DNA follows: TGCGCCAGCAGCTCGAATCGGGGGGCCACCGGGGAGCTGTTTTTT. Translating it yields CASSSNRGATGELFF. The J gene is TRBJ2-2, the V gene TRBV5-1; D perhaps matches TRBD2 (7 bases). This CDR3 has 15 residues. Germline V lookup: CDR1 SGHRS, CDR2 YFSETQ. Trimming shortened V by 3 bases and J by 4 bases, and 13 bases separated the two germline ends. The full variable domain, with the rest looked up from reference TRBV5-1 and TRBJ2-2, is KAGVTQTPRYLIKTRGQQVTLSCSPISGHRSVSWYQQTPGQGLQFLFEYFSETQRNKGNFPGRFSGRQFSNSRSEMNVSTLELGDSALYLCASSSNRGATGELFFGEGSRLTVL.

The genes are TRBV4-1 and TRBJ1-5, with TRBD1 matching over 7 bases. CDR3 length equals 15 residues. In germline, CDR1 is MGHRA, CDR2 YSYEKL. The trim removed 4 bases at V and 4 bases at J, leaving 7 bases unmatched. The CDR3 is CASSRGTALNQPQHF. DNA of the CDR3: TGCGCCAGCAGCCGCGGGACAGCGCTAAATCAGCCCCAGCATTTT.

This clonotype was counted only a few times. The rearrangement uses TRBV5-1 and TRBJ2-7, with 12 bases lining up with TRBD2. Per germline, CDR1 SGHRS and CDR2 YFSETQ. Trimming took 3 bases from V and 0 from J; bases not matched to a gene: 10. The CDR3 consists of 18 residues. CDR3 DNA: TGCGCCAGCAGCTATCGAGCGATGACTAGCGGGAGCTCCTACGAGCAGTACTTC. This codes for CASSYRAMTSGSSYEQYF.

This clonotype was counted only a few times. DNA for the CDR3: TGTGCCAGCAGTCTCTACAGGGATCTCGGAAAATTCGCCCCCGGGGCCAACGTCCTGACTTTC. It yields the protein CASSLYRDLGKFAPGANVLTF. V and J are TRBV6-2 or TRBV6-3 and TRBJ2-6, with D tentatively TRBD1 (6 bases). Germline V CDR1 and CDR2: MNHEY, SVGEGT. This CDR3 is 21 amino acids long. The V end was cut by 5 bases, the J end by 4 bases, with 30 bases between.

CDR3 sequence (DNA): TGTGCCACCAGTGATGGGGGGATGTCGAACACCGGGGAGCTGTTTTTT. Its protein is CATSDGGMSNTGELFF. The rearrangement joins TRBV24-1 to TRBJ2-2, with TRBD2 as a possible D gene (6 bases). Looked up from germline, CDR1 is KGHDR and CDR2 is SFDVKD. This CDR3 region has 16 residues. Trimming took off 3 bases at V and 0 bases at J, with 10 bases between the two ends.

This clonotype was counted between two and nine times. CDR3 DNA sequence: TGCAGTGCTAGAGTCCTCCCCTCGTTCCGGGGTTACACTGAAGCTTTCTTT. The encoded protein is CSARVLPSFRGYTEAFF. The genes are TRBV20-1 and TRBJ1-1; D remains ambiguous. V gave up 1 base and J gave up 3 bases, with 21 bases separating them. This CDR3 contains 17 residues. Germline V gene data show CDR1 as DFQATT and CDR2 as SNEGSKA (reference sequence).

This clonotype was picked up a small number of times. The genes are TRBV7-9 and TRBJ2-2, with TRBD2 identical over 12 bases. The CDR3 has 17 amino acids. The V gene's germline CDR1 is SEHNR and CDR2 FQNEAQ (reference sequence). The J segment lost 0 bases and the V segment lost 6 bases, leaving 5 bases of the junction unmatched. CDR3 protein: CASRTGLAGPNTGELFF. The CDR3 DNA follows: TGTGCCAGCAGAACGGGACTAGCGGGCCCGAACACCGGGGAGCTGTTTTTT. Drawing the rest from reference TRBV7-9 and TRBJ2-2, the complete variable domain is DTGVSQNPRHKITKRGQNVTFRCDPISEHNRLYWYRQTLGQGPEFLTYFQNEAQLEKSRLLSDRFSAERPKGSFSTLEIQRTEQGDSAMYLCASRTGLAGPNTGELFFGEGSRLTVL.

This chain uses TRBV5-5 with TRBJ1-1; D possibly corresponds to TRBD1 (5 bases). Germline lookup yields CDR1 SGHKS and CDR2 YYEKEE (reference sequence). V lost 5 bases, J lost 0 bases, and 20 bases lay in between. The CDR3 extends over 17 amino acids. CDR3 in DNA: TGTGCCAGCAGTACGGGGGAGGGGCACTCTATGAACACTGAAGCTTTCTTT. Protein sequence: CASSTGEGHSMNTEAFF.

In this sample, this clonotype turned up many times. This chain connects TRBV29-1 to TRBJ1-4; D may be TRBD1 (5 bases). The V gene's germline CDR1 is SQVTM and CDR2 ANQGSEA. V dropped 5 bases and J dropped 4 bases, with 14 bases sitting between them. This CDR3 has 14 amino acids. The CDR3 DNA is TGCAGCGTTAGCTTGAGGGGTGGTAATGAAAAACTGTTTTTT. It is translated as CSVSLRGGNEKLFF.

The chain is built from TRBV5-5 and TRBJ2-7; 8 bases agree with TRBD1. CDR3 length: 17 residues. The germline V gene encodes CDR1 SGHKS and CDR2 YYEKEE (reference sequence). V shed 2 bases, J shed 0 bases, and the junction held 10 bases outside the gene matches. The CDR3 spells CASSFGQGQASSYEQYF. The DNA for the CDR3 is TGTGCCAGCAGCTTTGGCCAGGGACAGGCTAGCTCCTACGAGCAGTACTTC.

This clonotype was recorded at least ten times. The rearrangement links TRBV20-1 to TRBJ2-1; 10 bases fit TRBD2. Germline lookup yields CDR1 DFQATT and CDR2 SNEGSKA (reference sequence). The CDR3 runs to 15 residues. The V gene end was trimmed by 7 bases and the J gene end by 3 bases; junction bases not matched to a gene: 9. For the CDR3, the DNA is TGCAGTGTTATAGCGGGAGGCGCAATCTACAATGAGCAGTTCTTC. It specifies CSVIAGGAIYNEQFF.

There are many counts of this clonotype. Here the CDR3 reads CASSPDSVYGYTF. CDR3 DNA: TGCGCCAGCAGCCCGGACAGTGTATATGGCTACACCTTC. The chain recombines TRBV5-1 with TRBJ1-2, with D perhaps TRBD1 (6 bases). Germline V CDR1 and CDR2: SGHRS, YFSETQ. V was cut by 4 bases and J by 5 bases, with 12 bases left in between. This CDR3 comprises 13 residues.

This clonotype was recorded at least ten times. The rearrangement joins TRBV7-9 to TRBJ2-7; D is unresolved. The CDR3 extends over 11 amino acids. Germline assignment: CDR1 SEHNR and CDR2 FQNEAQ (reference sequence). The V gene lost 4 bases and the J gene lost 4 bases, with 5 bases spanning the gap. The CDR3 loop reads CASSYQYEQYF. The CDR3 nucleotides read TGTGCCAGCAGCTATCAGTACGAGCAGTACTTC.

This clonotype appeared many times. V usage is TRBV10-2 and J usage is TRBJ1-5; D not resolved. The V gene lost 2 bases and the J gene lost 7 bases, with 9 bases spanning the gap. CDR3 length: 13 amino acids. Germline loops: CDR1 WSHSY, CDR2 SAAADI. CDR3 sequence (DNA): TGCGCCAGCAGTGAGGGGGAGATCCAGCCCCAGCATTTT. Residues: CASSEGEIQPQHF.

There are many counts of this clonotype. The chain uses TRBV10-3 and TRBJ2-7; D is perhaps TRBD1 or TRBD2 (5 bases each). CDR3 length: 15 amino acids. V shed 2 bases and J shed 4 bases, with 15 bases lying between them. In germline, CDR1 is ENHRY, CDR2 SYGVKD. The CDR3 DNA is TGTGCCATCAGTGAGGACATAGGGACGCCATACGAGCAGTACTTC. Protein: CAISEDIGTPYEQYF.

In this sample, this clonotype turned up many times. This rearrangement joins TRBV9 to TRBJ2-2; D not resolved. CDR3 length: 18 amino acids. Germline V gene sequence: CDR1 SGDLS, CDR2 YYNGEE. The V end lost 0 bases, the J end lost 0 bases, and 15 bases lay between the germline ends. The CDR3 sequence is CASSVVGRMLPNTGELFF. The CDR3 nucleotides read TGTGCCAGCAGCGTAGTGGGAAGGATGCTACCGAACACCGGGGAGCTGTTTTTT.

The chain recombines TRBV12-3 or TRBV12-4 with TRBJ2-5; D gene ambiguous. CDR3 size: 15 residues. Trimming took 7 bases from V and 4 from J, leaving 19 bases between them. The CDR3 region is CASTPSGVTGETQYF. DNA for the CDR3: TGTGCCAGCACCCCTAGTGGGGTAACTGGAGAGACCCAGTACTTC.

This chain connects TRBV11-2 to TRBJ2-2; 11 bases fit TRBD2. CDR3 length: 20 amino acids. Germline assignment: CDR1 SGHAT and CDR2 FQNNGV. The CDR3 region has the DNA TGTGCTGCAAGAGAGTTTGGCGTGTGGAGACTAGCGGGACGCACCGGGGAGCTGTTTTTT. Protein: CAAREFGVWRLAGRTGELFF.

The chain links TRBV4-1 to TRBJ2-1; D perhaps matches TRBD2 (6 bases). The germline V gene has CDR1 MGHRA and CDR2 YSYEKL. This CDR3 is built from 17 residues. Trimming pared 3 bases from V and 2 bases from J, leaving 17 bases between. Written as DNA, the CDR3 is TGCGCCAGCAGCCACGTCGGGAGCGCCCGACCCTACAATGAGCAGTTCTTC. Residues: CASSHVGSARPYNEQFF.

With respect to this clonotype: A junction end diverges from the germline sequence, so it may reflect a read error. V gene TRBV28 combines with J gene TRBJ2-4, with D possibly TRBD2 on 7 matching bases. Germline CDR1 reads MDHEN; CDR2 reads SYDVKM. This CDR3 comprises 13 residues. The DNA for the CDR3 is TGTCCCAGCACGGGGGGCCGCCAAAACATTCAGTACTTC. Protein product: CPSTGGRQNIQYF.

This clonotype was counted ten times or more. The chain joins TRBV20-1 to TRBJ2-3; 9 bases align to TRBD2. V was pared by 0 bases and J by 6 bases, with 13 bases of the junction left unmatched. The CDR3 sequence is 17 residues long. The germline V gene encodes CDR1 DFQATT and CDR2 SNEGSKA (reference sequence). The CDR3 loop reads CSARDPAGGGVGDTQYF. The CDR3 DNA is TGCAGTGCTAGAGATCCCGCGGGAGGGGGAGTTGGGGATACGCAGTATTTT.

The genes are TRBV7-9 and TRBJ2-3; D remains ambiguous. The CDR3 has 14 amino acids. Germline values: CDR1 SEHNR, CDR2 FQNEAQ (reference sequence). V shed 5 bases and J shed 5 bases, with 14 bases lying between them. The CDR3 protein is CASSPSLGGDTQYF. CDR3 bases: TGTGCCAGCAGCCCCTCCCTCGGCGGAGATACGCAGTATTTT. The full variable domain, its missing parts supplied by reference TRBV7-9 and TRBJ2-3, is DTGVSQNPRHKITKRGQNVTFRCDPISEHNRLYWYRQTLGQGPEFLTYFQNEAQLEKSRLLSDRFSAERPKGSFSTLEIQRTEQGDSAMYLCASSPSLGGDTQYFGPGTRLTVL.

This clonotype was detected ten times or more. The junction departs from germline at one end; a sequencing error may be responsible. This chain connects TRBV5-1 to TRBJ2-1; D is undetermined. The CDR3 has 14 amino acids. CDR1 is SGHRS and CDR2 is YFSETQ in the germline V gene. As DNA, the CDR3 is TGCGCCAGCAGCTTGTCAAGCTCCAACAATGAGCAGTTCTTC. It is translated as CASSLSSSNNEQFF.

The chain joins TRBV12-3 or TRBV12-4 to TRBJ2-7; a possible D gene is TRBD2 (8 bases). Trimming removed 4 bases from V and 0 bases from J, with 28 bases in between. This CDR3 region has 20 residues. The CDR3 loop reads CASSSGYRGLAGTNSYEQYF. The CDR3 DNA sequence: TGTGCCAGCAGTTCCGGATACAGGGGATTAGCGGGAACCAACTCCTACGAGCAGTACTTC.